The rows below give T cell receptor beta chains drawn from one sample of a study of blood T cell repertoires in COVID-19. Generated by immunoSEQ multiplex PCR, the TCRdb table keeps only in-frame clones and is missing some. The profile shows more than 60,000 clones, nearly 90% of them singletons. The sequencing sample was made of peripheral blood. These receptors all stem from a woman aged 45-60 years with active COVID-19. Both conserved end residues are part of each CDR3. D genes are given only for firm matches. Size is omitted from some rows. Given values are once, few, many or a class for expanded clones.

V gene: TRBV18
clone size: NA
J gene: TRBJ2-3
D gene: NA
CDR3 protein: CASSPSFGAHTQYF
CDR3 DNA: TGTGCCAGCTCACCTTCCTTTGGGGCACATACGCAGTATTTT

V gene: TRBV3-1/TRBV3-2
clone size: NA
J gene: TRBJ1-4
D gene: TRBD1
CDR3 protein: CASSQPGTGAVKLFF
CDR3 DNA: TGTGCCAGCAGCCAACCTGGGACAGGGGCGGTAAAACTGTTTTTT

V gene: TRBV19
clone size: NA
J gene: TRBJ1-1
D gene: NA
CDR3 protein: CASDPQSNTEAFF
CDR3 DNA: TGTGCTTCAGATCCCCAGTCGAACACTGAAGCTTTCTTT

V gene: TRBV9
clone size: NA
J gene: TRBJ1-2
D gene: TRBD1
CDR3 protein: CASTPGQGGGYGYTF
CDR3 DNA: TGTGCCAGCACTCCGGGACAGGGCGGCGGCTATGGCTACACCTTC

V gene: TRBV5-1
clone size: NA
J gene: TRBJ2-5
D gene: NA
CDR3 protein: CASRGSFGTQYF
CDR3 DNA: TGCGCCAGTAGGGGGAGCTTCGGGACCCAGTACTTC

V gene: TRBV7-6
clone size: once
J gene: TRBJ2-5
D gene: TRBD2
CDR3 protein: CASSSGLALQETQYF
CDR3 DNA: TGTGCCAGCAGCTCAGGACTAGCGTTGCAAGAGACCCAGTACTTC

V gene: TRBV2
clone size: NA
J gene: TRBJ2-1
D gene: TRBD2
CDR3 protein: CASSALAGGSYNEQFF
CDR3 DNA: TGTGCCAGCAGTGCCTTAGCGGGAGGGTCCTACAATGAGCAGTTCTTC

V gene: TRBV5-1
clone size: NA
J gene: TRBJ2-7
D gene: TRBD1
CDR3 protein: CASSLEGGNDEQYF
CDR3 DNA: TGCGCCAGCAGCTTGGAAGGGGGCAACGACGAGCAGTACTTC

V gene: TRBV25-1
clone size: few
J gene: TRBJ2-7
D gene: NA
CDR3 protein: CASSEWWRGSYEQYF
CDR3 DNA: TGTGCCAGCAGTGAATGGTGGAGGGGTAGCTACGAGCAGTACTTC

V gene: TRBV5-1
clone size: NA
J gene: TRBJ2-1
D gene: TRBD2
CDR3 protein: CASSILSGSSYNEQFF
CDR3 DNA: TGCGCCAGCAGCATCCTTAGCGGGAGCTCCTACAATGAGCAGTTCTTC

V gene: TRBV29-1
clone size: NA
J gene: TRBJ2-2
D gene: TRBD2
CDR3 protein: CSVVTSGPNTGELFF
CDR3 DNA: TGCAGCGTTGTGACTAGCGGGCCGAACACCGGGGAGCTGTTTTTT

V gene: TRBV6-1
clone size: NA
J gene: TRBJ1-2
D gene: NA
CDR3 protein: CASSEVWRVYDGYTF
CDR3 DNA: TGTGCCAGCAGTGAAGTTTGGAGGGTTTATGATGGCTACACCTTC

V gene: TRBV27
clone size: NA
J gene: TRBJ1-1
D gene: NA
CDR3 protein: CASSLAGGQVEAFF
CDR3 DNA: TGTGCCAGCAGTTTGGCGGGCGGCCAGGTTGAAGCTTTCTTT

V gene: TRBV7-8
clone size: NA
J gene: TRBJ2-7
D gene: TRBD1
CDR3 protein: CASSWEDRALGYEQYF
CDR3 DNA: TGTGCCAGCAGCTGGGAGGACAGGGCTCTCGGGTACGAGCAGTACTTC

V gene: TRBV5-4
clone size: NA
J gene: TRBJ2-7
D gene: NA
CDR3 protein: CASSTTGTYEQYF
CDR3 DNA: TGTGCCAGCAGCACGACTGGTACCTACGAGCAGTACTTC

V gene: TRBV7-6
clone size: NA
J gene: TRBJ2-1
D gene: TRBD1
CDR3 protein: CASSPTGGPSYNEQFF
CDR3 DNA: TGTGCCAGCAGCCCCACAGGGGGCCCCTCCTACAATGAGCAGTTCTTC

V gene: TRBV4-2
clone size: NA
J gene: TRBJ1-5
D gene: TRBD1
CDR3 protein: CASSPASGGGGQPQHF
CDR3 DNA: TGTGCCAGCAGCCCAGCATCAGGGGGAGGAGGTCAGCCCCAGCATTTT

V gene: TRBV6-6
clone size: few
J gene: TRBJ2-7
D gene: TRBD1
CDR3 protein: CASRGTGKYEQYF
CDR3 DNA: TGTGCCAGCCGCGGGACAGGGAAATACGAGCAGTACTTC

V gene: TRBV7-9
clone size: NA
J gene: TRBJ2-1
D gene: NA
CDR3 protein: CASSSFVQNYNEQFF
CDR3 DNA: TGTGCCAGCAGCTCCTTCGTCCAGAATTACAATGAGCAGTTCTTC

V gene: TRBV5-6
clone size: few
J gene: TRBJ1-2
D gene: TRBD1
CDR3 protein: CASSQGDHYGYTF
CDR3 DNA: TGTGCCAGCAGCCAGGGGGATCACTATGGCTACACCTTC

V gene: TRBV7-2
clone size: few
J gene: TRBJ1-2
D gene: NA
CDR3 protein: CAIWGRYGYTF
CDR3 DNA: TGTGCCATATGGGGCCGCTATGGCTACACCTTC

V gene: TRBV7-9
clone size: once
J gene: TRBJ2-7
D gene: TRBD1
CDR3 protein: CASSGQRYEQYF
CDR3 DNA: TGTGCCAGCTCGGGACAGAGATACGAGCAGTACTTC

V gene: TRBV7-6
clone size: NA
J gene: TRBJ2-1
D gene: NA
CDR3 protein: CASSATIDPSSYNEQFF
CDR3 DNA: TGTGCCAGCAGCGCCACTATTGACCCTAGCTCCTACAATGAGCAGTTCTTC

V gene: TRBV5-8
clone size: NA
J gene: TRBJ2-7
D gene: NA
CDR3 protein: CASSSRTLTYEQYF
CDR3 DNA: TGTGCCAGCAGCTCCAGGACACTCACCTACGAGCAGTACTTC

V gene: TRBV15
clone size: once
J gene: TRBJ1-3
D gene: NA
CDR3 protein: CATSRDLSGSGNTIYF
CDR3 DNA: TGTGCCACCAGCAGAGATCTTTCAGGCTCTGGAAACACCATATATTTT

V gene: TRBV11-3
clone size: NA
J gene: TRBJ2-3
D gene: NA
CDR3 protein: CASSPGHLGYTQYF
CDR3 DNA: TGTGCCAGCAGTCCGGGACATCTAGGTTATACGCAGTATTTT

V gene: TRBV19
clone size: NA
J gene: TRBJ2-2
D gene: NA
CDR3 protein: CASSSVRANTGELFF
CDR3 DNA: TGTGCCAGCAGTAGTGTAAGAGCGAACACCGGGGAGCTGTTTTTT

V gene: TRBV11-2
clone size: NA
J gene: TRBJ2-4
D gene: NA
CDR3 protein: CASSSVRDAAFYF
CDR3 DNA: TGTGCCAGCAGCTCCGTCAGGGATGCAGCGTTCTACTTC

V gene: TRBV4-1
clone size: NA
J gene: TRBJ2-1
D gene: NA
CDR3 protein: CASSLDRIFNEQFF
CDR3 DNA: TGCGCCAGCAGTCTTGACAGGATTTTCAATGAGCAGTTCTTC

V gene: TRBV29-1
clone size: NA
J gene: TRBJ2-1
D gene: TRBD2
CDR3 protein: CSVGGVAGLSYNEQFF
CDR3 DNA: TGCAGCGTCGGAGGTGTAGCGGGACTCTCCTACAATGAGCAGTTCTTC

V gene: TRBV2
clone size: NA
J gene: TRBJ1-2
D gene: NA
CDR3 protein: CASSEAVRRNYGYTF
CDR3 DNA: TGTGCCAGCAGTGAAGCGGTCAGGCGTAACTATGGCTACACCTTC

V gene: TRBV5-1
clone size: NA
J gene: TRBJ2-7
D gene: TRBD2
CDR3 protein: CASSLQTGAGTSGAYEQYF
CDR3 DNA: TGCGCCAGCAGCTTGCAGACAGGAGCGGGGACTAGCGGAGCCTACGAGCAGTACTTC

V gene: TRBV7-8
clone size: NA
J gene: TRBJ2-2
D gene: NA
CDR3 protein: CASSLMAPGELFF
CDR3 DNA: TGTGCCAGCAGCTTAATGGCCCCCGGGGAGCTGTTTTTT

V gene: TRBV2
clone size: NA
J gene: TRBJ2-3
D gene: NA
CDR3 protein: CASSDTGLGTDTQYF
CDR3 DNA: TGTGCCAGCAGTGATACGGGATTGGGCACAGATACGCAGTATTTT

V gene: TRBV5-5
clone size: NA
J gene: TRBJ2-7
D gene: TRBD1
CDR3 protein: CASSLGRTGREQYF
CDR3 DNA: TGTGCCAGCAGCTTGGGCCGGACAGGGCGGGAGCAGTACTTC

V gene: TRBV14
clone size: NA
J gene: TRBJ1-1
D gene: TRBD1
CDR3 protein: CASSQRQGVRGDTEAFF
CDR3 DNA: TGTGCCAGCAGCCAAAGGCAGGGAGTCAGGGGGGACACTGAAGCTTTCTTT

V gene: TRBV9
clone size: NA
J gene: TRBJ2-3
D gene: TRBD1
CDR3 protein: CASSGRGQGITDTQYF
CDR3 DNA: TGTGCCAGCAGCGGGCGGGGACAGGGAATCACAGATACGCAGTATTTT

V gene: TRBV12-2
clone size: NA
J gene: TRBJ1-4
D gene: NA
CDR3 protein: CASRPTNLMGGERSTNEKLFF
CDR3 DNA: TGTGCAAGTCGCCCGACTAACTTAATGGGGGGAGAACGGTCGACTAATGAAAAACTGTTTTTT

V gene: TRBV24-1
clone size: NA
J gene: TRBJ2-3
D gene: TRBD2
CDR3 protein: CATSSGLAGATDTQYF
CDR3 DNA: TGTGCCACCAGTTCAGGACTAGCGGGAGCCACAGATACGCAGTATTTT

V gene: TRBV28
clone size: few
J gene: TRBJ2-7
D gene: TRBD2
CDR3 protein: CASSFPSSGSGEQYF
CDR3 DNA: TGTGCCAGCAGTTTCCCGAGTAGCGGGAGTGGGGAGCAGTACTTC

V gene: TRBV27
clone size: NA
J gene: TRBJ1-5
D gene: TRBD1
CDR3 protein: CASRGTGGQPQHF
CDR3 DNA: TGTGCCAGCAGGGGAACAGGGGGTCAGCCCCAGCATTTT

V gene: TRBV18
clone size: NA
J gene: TRBJ2-7
D gene: TRBD1
CDR3 protein: CASSPPGQGVDEQYF
CDR3 DNA: TGTGCCAGCTCACCACCGGGACAGGGGGTAGACGAGCAGTACTTC

V gene: TRBV29-1
clone size: NA
J gene: TRBJ2-1
D gene: TRBD2
CDR3 protein: CSVEAGRTSGRSFSYNEQFF
CDR3 DNA: TGCAGCGTTGAGGCAGGGAGGACTAGCGGGAGATCCTTCTCCTACAATGAGCAGTTCTTC

V gene: TRBV15
clone size: NA
J gene: TRBJ2-5
D gene: TRBD2
CDR3 protein: CATSRSGTRTETQYF
CDR3 DNA: TGTGCCACCAGCAGATCAGGGACTAGAACGGAGACCCAGTACTTC

V gene: TRBV6-4
clone size: NA
J gene: TRBJ2-7
D gene: TRBD2
CDR3 protein: CASNGRSYYEQYF
CDR3 DNA: TGTGCCAGCAACGGGAGGAGTTACTACGAGCAGTACTTC

V gene: TRBV25-1
clone size: NA
J gene: TRBJ2-5
D gene: NA
CDR3 protein: CASTSQETQYF
CDR3 DNA: TGTGCCAGCACCAGCCAAGAGACCCAGTACTTC

V gene: TRBV27
clone size: once
J gene: TRBJ2-1
D gene: NA
CDR3 protein: CASTDRGRVYNEQFF
CDR3 DNA: TGTGCCAGCACCGACCGCGGCAGAGTCTACAATGAGCAGTTCTTC

V gene: TRBV7-2
clone size: NA
J gene: TRBJ1-4
D gene: TRBD1
CDR3 protein: CASSLRGRGEKLFF
CDR3 DNA: TGTGCCAGCAGCTTGAGGGGGCGGGGTGAAAAACTGTTTTTT

V gene: TRBV29-1
clone size: once
J gene: TRBJ2-7
D gene: TRBD2
CDR3 protein: CSVGLAASYEQYF
CDR3 DNA: TGCAGCGTGGGGCTAGCGGCCTCCTACGAGCAGTACTTC

V gene: TRBV5-1
clone size: NA
J gene: TRBJ2-7
D gene: NA
CDR3 protein: CASSHSDGTLYEQYF
CDR3 DNA: TGCGCCAGCAGCCATTCCGACGGGACTCTCTACGAGCAGTACTTC

V gene: TRBV7-9
clone size: NA
J gene: TRBJ2-1
D gene: TRBD2
CDR3 protein: CASRPKLAGGPHGYNEQFF
CDR3 DNA: TGTGCCAGCAGGCCTAAACTAGCGGGAGGACCCCATGGGTACAATGAGCAGTTCTTC

V gene: TRBV28
clone size: NA
J gene: TRBJ2-3
D gene: NA
CDR3 protein: CASSPRQGSTDTQYF
CDR3 DNA: TGTGCCAGCAGTCCCCGGCAGGGCAGCACAGATACGCAGTATTTT

V gene: TRBV7-2
clone size: once
J gene: TRBJ2-3
D gene: TRBD1
CDR3 protein: CATKQGARTDTQYF
CDR3 DNA: TGTGCCACCAAACAGGGGGCTCGGACAGATACGCAGTATTTT

V gene: TRBV19
clone size: NA
J gene: TRBJ1-1
D gene: NA
CDR3 protein: CASQIVARGARTEAFF
CDR3 DNA: TGTGCCAGCCAGATAGTCGCGCGGGGGGCGAGGACTGAAGCTTTCTTT

V gene: TRBV6-5
clone size: few
J gene: TRBJ1-3
D gene: NA
CDR3 protein: CASRRGPGNTIYF
CDR3 DNA: TGTGCCAGCAGGCGGGGACCTGGAAACACCATATATTTT

V gene: TRBV7-3
clone size: NA
J gene: TRBJ1-1
D gene: TRBD1
CDR3 protein: CASSPGQGNTEAFF
CDR3 DNA: TGTGCCAGCAGCCCAGGACAGGGGAACACTGAAGCTTTCTTT